Following are 17 T cell receptor beta chains from one sample sequenced in a study of Ad26.COV2.S vaccination and SARS-CoV-2 variants. Sequenced by immunoSEQ multiplex PCR; TCRdb stores in-frame clones only, minus some. Here the sample spans around 320,000 clones, 86% being singletons. The sample's treatment: around 19 received Ad26.COV2.S at low or high dose, single or two shots; about 5 received placebo; per-sample allocation not given. Vaccine and placebo recipients were sampled on day 63 after the first injection. The sample in question was peripheral blood, obtained in a trial of Ad26.COV2.S vaccine versus placebo. All receptors derive from a person between 18 and 60 years old who received the Ad26.COV2.S COVID-19 vaccine or a placebo.

This rearrangement joins TRBV11-2 to TRBJ2-2; the D call may be TRBD1 or TRBD2 (5 bases each). The CDR3 contains 14 residues. V was pared by 4 bases and J by 7 bases, with 13 bases between. Germline lookup yields CDR1 SGHAT and CDR2 FQNNGV. This chain's CDR3 is CASSSRGTYGELFF. The CDR3 DNA is TGTGCCAGCAGCTCAAGAGGGACGTACGGGGAGCTGTTTTTT.

V gene TRBV5-4 combines with J gene TRBJ1-2; tentatively, D is TRBD1 (6 bases). Trimming left V 0 bases short and J 3 bases short, with 12 bases between. This CDR3 region has 15 residues. From germline, CDR1 is SGHNT and CDR2 YYREEE (reference sequence). DNA for the CDR3: TGTGCCAGCAGCTTGGAGGGGCAGGGGTACTATGGCTACACCTTC. Protein: CASSLEGQGYYGYTF.

This clone has just a few counts. This chain links TRBV29-1 with TRBJ1-1, with no clear D. The CDR3 covers 13 residues. V shed 6 bases and J shed 4 bases, with 15 bases lying between them. Germline V gives CDR1 SQVTM, CDR2 ANQGSEA. The chain's CDR3 is CSVALRLGTEAFF. The CDR3 DNA sequence: TGCAGCGTCGCCCTTCGGTTGGGCACTGAAGCTTTCTTT.

V usage is TRBV6-5 and J usage is TRBJ1-5, with no clear D. Germline values: CDR1 MNHEY, CDR2 SVGAGI. The V end lost 2 bases, the J end lost 9 bases, and 11 bases lay between the germline ends. The CDR3 runs to 13 residues. CDR3 bases: TGTGCCAGCAGTTACAAGGGCCTAAGGCCCCAGCATTTT. This sequence encodes CASSYKGLRPQHF.

V usage is TRBV10-3 and J usage is TRBJ2-7; 8 positions match TRBD1. V shed 8 bases, J shed 5 bases, and the junction held 20 bases outside the gene matches. This CDR3 has 17 amino acids. Germline-derived CDR1 and CDR2 are ENHRY and SYGVKD. For the CDR3, the DNA is TGTGCCATCGGCCCTGAAATGGGTAGGACAGGGTTCAACGAGCAGTACTTC. Protein product: CAIGPEMGRTGFNEQYF.

The chain carries TRBV10-3 and TRBJ2-3, with D possibly matching TRBD1 (6 bases). CDR3 size: 14 residues. Germline CDR1 and CDR2: ENHRY and SYGVKD. V was pared by 2 bases and J by 7 bases, with 13 bases between. CDR3 DNA sequence: TGTGCCATCAGTGAGGGGGACAAGTCCTATACGCAGTATTTT. It codes for CAISEGDKSYTQYF.

The J gene is TRBJ2-1, the V gene TRBV6-2 or TRBV6-3; no definite D call. CDR3 length: 12 amino acids. The V end lost 2 bases, the J end lost 4 bases, and 3 bases lay between the germline ends. Germline V gene lookup returns CDR1 MNHEY and CDR2 SVGEGT. CDR3 nucleotides: TGTGCCAGCAGTTACGTTTACAATGAGCAGTTCTTC. Encoded protein: CASSYVYNEQFF.

This clone was observed a single time. The J gene is TRBJ2-4, the V gene TRBV3-1 (or the pseudogene TRBV3-2); 7 bases are shared with TRBD1. The CDR3 totals 16 residues. Germline lookup yields CDR1 LGHDT and CDR2 YNNKEL (reference sequence). V shed 0 bases, J shed 9 bases, and the junction held 11 bases outside the gene matches. The CDR3 reads CASSQERGRGLSIQYF. In nucleotides, the CDR3 is TGTGCCAGCAGCCAAGAAAGGGGTAGGGGGCTTAGCATTCAGTACTTC.

The chain employs TRBV2 and TRBJ2-7; 7 bases align to TRBD2. V trimming: 6 bases; J trimming: 0 bases; junction bases outside the gene matches: 8. CDR1 is SNHLY and CDR2 is FYNNEI in the germline V gene. This CDR3 contains 15 residues. The CDR3 nucleotides are TGTGCCAGCAGGTGGCGGAGCGGGGTCTCCTACGAGCAGTACTTC. Its translation is CASRWRSGVSYEQYF.

The rearrangement links TRBV7-9 to TRBJ1-1; possibly TRBD1 for D (5 bases). V lost 5 bases and J lost 4, with 14 bases in between. CDR3 length: 14 residues. Germline values: CDR1 SEHNR, CDR2 FQNEAQ (reference sequence). The CDR3 loop reads CASSRDSSVTEAFF. CDR3 in DNA: TGTGCCAGCAGCCGTGACAGCTCGGTCACTGAAGCTTTCTTT. Combining the CDR3 with reference TRBV7-9 and TRBJ1-1 gives the whole variable domain DTGVSQNPRHKITKRGQNVTFRCDPISEHNRLYWYRQTLGQGPEFLTYFQNEAQLEKSRLLSDRFSAERPKGSFSTLEIQRTEQGDSAMYLCASSRDSSVTEAFFGQGTRLTVV.

This sequence joins TRBV7-2 and TRBJ1-2; D is unclear. CDR3 length equals 13 residues. Trimming cost V 2 bases and J 8 bases, with 12 bases left between them. Germline V gives CDR1 SGHTA, CDR2 FQGNSA. The CDR3 DNA reads as TGTGCCAGCAGCTTATCGTACGGTTGGGGCTACACCTTC. This sequence encodes CASSLSYGWGYTF.

CDR3 nucleotide sequence: TGTGCCAGTAGTATACGACGGGACTTTTCCCCTGGGGAGGCGCAGTATTTT. Translating gives CASSIRRDFSPGEAQYF. The J gene is TRBJ2-3, the V gene TRBV19; D is perhaps TRBD2 (6 bases). This CDR3 has 17 residues. V was cut by 2 bases and J by 10 bases, with 25 bases left in between. Germline-derived CDR1 and CDR2 are LNHDA and SQIVND (reference sequence).

The rearrangement joins TRBV12-2 to TRBJ2-7; the table's D gene call, TRBD1, was not cross checked with the DNA. TRBV12-2 is termed a pseudogene. This CDR3 spans 14 amino acids. The CDR3, as DNA: TGTGCAAGTCGCTTTGAAGGACAGCACTACGAGCAGTACTTC. It translates to CASRFEGQHYEQYF.

This chain connects TRBV5-1 to TRBJ2-7, with 7 bases lining up with TRBD1. Germline V lookup: CDR1 SGHRS, CDR2 YFSETQ. This CDR3 is built from 15 residues. J gave up 3 bases and V 4 bases, and 10 bases lay outside the gene matches. The CDR3 region has the DNA TGCGCCAGCAGCCACACCGGGACAGCAAGCTACGAGCAGTACTTC. Translating it yields CASSHTGTASYEQYF.

On this clone: Other DNA sequences within the sample encode an identical CDR3. The V and J genes are TRBV7-8 and TRBJ1-2; D gene unclear. The V and J ends lost 0 bases and 2 bases respectively, with 10 bases between them. The CDR3 spans 15 residues. The germline CDR1 and CDR2 sequences are SGHVS and FQNEAQ. The CDR3 bases are TGTGCCAGCAGCTTAGCGCGTGGAGGAAACTATGGCTACACCTTC. Residues: CASSLARGGNYGYTF.

V is TRBV6-4 and J is TRBJ1-2; 10 nucleotides agree with TRBD1. V trimming: 5 bases; J trimming: 6 bases; junction bases outside the gene matches: 12. Germline V CDR1 and CDR2: MRHNA, SNTAGT. This CDR3 has 16 amino acids. The CDR3 nucleotides are TGTGCCAGCAGTCCCGGGACAGGGGCTTTAAGTCATGGCTACACCTTC. Its translation is CASSPGTGALSHGYTF.

This sequence joins TRBV7-9 and TRBJ1-4; a possible D gene is TRBD1 (5 bases). The CDR3 runs to 15 residues. Germline values: CDR1 SEHNR, CDR2 FQNEAQ (reference sequence). The germline V and J ends were trimmed by 4 bases and 4 bases, with 13 bases remaining between them. The CDR3 coding sequence is TGTGCCAGCAGCTCCTTGCAGGGATATAATGAAAAACTGTTTTTT. Protein: CASSSLQGYNEKLFF. The full variable domain, rest sourced from reference TRBV7-9 and TRBJ1-4, is DTGVSQNPRHKITKRGQNVTFRCDPISEHNRLYWYRQTLGQGPEFLTYFQNEAQLEKSRLLSDRFSAERPKGSFSTLEIQRTEQGDSAMYLCASSSLQGYNEKLFFGSGTQLSVL.